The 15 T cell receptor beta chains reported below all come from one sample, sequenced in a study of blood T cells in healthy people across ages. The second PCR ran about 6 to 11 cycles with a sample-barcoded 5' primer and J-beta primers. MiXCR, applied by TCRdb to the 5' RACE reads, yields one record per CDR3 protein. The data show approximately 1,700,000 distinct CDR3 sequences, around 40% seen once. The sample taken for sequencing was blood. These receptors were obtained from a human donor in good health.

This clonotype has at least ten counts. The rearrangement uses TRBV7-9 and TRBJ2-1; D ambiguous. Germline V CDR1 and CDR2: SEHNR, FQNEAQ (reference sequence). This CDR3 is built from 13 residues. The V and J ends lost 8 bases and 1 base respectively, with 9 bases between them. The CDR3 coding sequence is TGTGCCAGCCTCGCGGATTCCTACAATGAGCAGTTCTTC. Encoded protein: CASLADSYNEQFF. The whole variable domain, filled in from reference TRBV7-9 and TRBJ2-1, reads DTGVSQNPRHKITKRGQNVTFRCDPISEHNRLYWYRQTLGQGPEFLTYFQNEAQLEKSRLLSDRFSAERPKGSFSTLEIQRTEQGDSAMYLCASLADSYNEQFFGPGTRLTVL.

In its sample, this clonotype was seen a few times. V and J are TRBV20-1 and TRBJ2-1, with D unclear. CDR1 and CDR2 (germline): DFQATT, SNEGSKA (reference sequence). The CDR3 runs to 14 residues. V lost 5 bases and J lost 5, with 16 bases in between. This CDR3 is CSAPGVYSNNEQFF. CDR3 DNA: TGCAGTGCTCCGGGCGTTTACAGTAACAATGAGCAGTTCTTC.

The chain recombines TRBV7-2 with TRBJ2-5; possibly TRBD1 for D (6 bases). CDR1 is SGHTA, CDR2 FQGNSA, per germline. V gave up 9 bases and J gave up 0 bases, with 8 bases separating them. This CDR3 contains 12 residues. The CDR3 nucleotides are TGTGCCAGTAACAGGGACCAAGAGACCCAGTACTTC. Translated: CASNRDQETQYF.

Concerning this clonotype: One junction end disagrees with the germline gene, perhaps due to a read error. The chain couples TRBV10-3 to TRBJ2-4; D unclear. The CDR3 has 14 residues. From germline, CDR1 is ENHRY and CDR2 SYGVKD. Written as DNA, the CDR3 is TGTGCCATCAGTGATGTTCCCCGTCTCCACGAGCAGCACTTC. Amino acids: CAISDVPRLHEQHF.

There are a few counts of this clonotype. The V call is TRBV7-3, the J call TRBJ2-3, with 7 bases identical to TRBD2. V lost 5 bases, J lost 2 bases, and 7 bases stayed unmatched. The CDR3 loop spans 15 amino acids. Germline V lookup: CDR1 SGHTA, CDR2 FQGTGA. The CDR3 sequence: CASSTQAGNTDTQYF. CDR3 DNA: TGTGCCAGCAGCACTCAAGCGGGGAACACAGATACGCAGTATTTT.

In DNA, the CDR3 is TGTGCCAGCAGTGACCGAGCGTTCGAGCAGTACTTC. It translates to CASSDRAFEQYF. V and J are TRBV2 and TRBJ2-7; no clear D. This CDR3 is built from 12 residues. Per the germline V gene, CDR1 is SNHLY and CDR2 is FYNNEI. The V end was cut by 3 bases, the J end by 6 bases, with 9 bases between.

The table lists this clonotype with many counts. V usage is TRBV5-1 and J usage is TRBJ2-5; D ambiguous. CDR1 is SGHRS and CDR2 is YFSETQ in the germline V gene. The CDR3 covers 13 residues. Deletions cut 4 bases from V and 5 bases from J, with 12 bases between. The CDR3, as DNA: TGCGCCAGCAGCCGTGAGATTATGGAGACCCAGTACTTC. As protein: CASSREIMETQYF.

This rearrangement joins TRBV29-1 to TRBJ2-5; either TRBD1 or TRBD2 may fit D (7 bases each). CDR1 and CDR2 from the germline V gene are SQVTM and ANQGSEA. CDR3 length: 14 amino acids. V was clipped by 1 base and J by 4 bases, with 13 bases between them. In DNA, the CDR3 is TGCAGCGTTGAAGTGGGAGGGGGCCGAGAGACCCAGTACTTC. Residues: CSVEVGGGRETQYF.

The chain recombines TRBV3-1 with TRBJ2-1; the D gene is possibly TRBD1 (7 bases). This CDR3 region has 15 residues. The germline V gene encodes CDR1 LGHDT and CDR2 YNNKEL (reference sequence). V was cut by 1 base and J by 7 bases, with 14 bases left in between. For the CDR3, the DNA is TGTGCCAGCAGCCAAGTGGGCCAGGGGGGAAATGAGCAGTTCTTC. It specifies CASSQVGQGGNEQFF.

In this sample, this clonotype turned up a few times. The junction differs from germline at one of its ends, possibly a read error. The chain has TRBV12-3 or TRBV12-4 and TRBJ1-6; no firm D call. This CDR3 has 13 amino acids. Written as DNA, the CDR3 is TGTACCAGCACCCCCGGGTTGCGTTCACCCCTCCACTTT. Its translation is CTSTPGLRSPLHF.

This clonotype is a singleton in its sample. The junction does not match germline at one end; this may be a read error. The CDR3 coding sequence is TGCGCCAGCAGCCACCCGGGACAGGGGTTAGGTCTTGGAGAGACCCAGGACTTC. This encodes CASSHPGQGLGLGETQDF. The V call is TRBV5-1, the J call TRBJ2-5; the match to TRBD1 covers 10 bases. The CDR3 totals 18 residues. Germline-derived CDR1 and CDR2 are SGHRS and YFSETQ.

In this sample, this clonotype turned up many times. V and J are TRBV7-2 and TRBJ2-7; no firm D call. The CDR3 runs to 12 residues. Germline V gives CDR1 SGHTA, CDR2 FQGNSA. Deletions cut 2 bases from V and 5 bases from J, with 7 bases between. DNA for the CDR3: TGTGCCAGCAGCTTAATAGGGAACGAGCAGTACTTC. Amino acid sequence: CASSLIGNEQYF.

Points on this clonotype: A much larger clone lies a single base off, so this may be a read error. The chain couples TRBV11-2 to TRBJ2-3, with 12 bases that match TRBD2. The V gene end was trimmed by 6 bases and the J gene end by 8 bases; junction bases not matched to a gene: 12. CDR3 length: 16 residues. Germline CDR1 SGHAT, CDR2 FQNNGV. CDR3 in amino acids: CASRETSGGVGGTQYF. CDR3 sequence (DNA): TGTGCCAGCAGGGAGACTAGCGGGGGAGTGGGAGGTACGCAGTATTTT. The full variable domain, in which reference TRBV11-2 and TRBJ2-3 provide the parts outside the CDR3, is EAGVAQSPRYKIIEKRQSVAFWCNPISGHATLYWYQQILGQGPKLLIQFQNNGVVDDSQLPKDRFSAERLKGVDSTLKIQPAKLEDSAVYLCASRETSGGVGGTQYFGPGTRLTVL.

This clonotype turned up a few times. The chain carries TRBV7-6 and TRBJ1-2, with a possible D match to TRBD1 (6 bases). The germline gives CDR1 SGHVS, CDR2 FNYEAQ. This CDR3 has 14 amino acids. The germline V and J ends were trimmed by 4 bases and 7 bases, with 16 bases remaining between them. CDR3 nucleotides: TGTGCCAGCAGCTCACCGGGGGGCGAGCTTGGCTACACCTTC. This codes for CASSSPGGELGYTF.

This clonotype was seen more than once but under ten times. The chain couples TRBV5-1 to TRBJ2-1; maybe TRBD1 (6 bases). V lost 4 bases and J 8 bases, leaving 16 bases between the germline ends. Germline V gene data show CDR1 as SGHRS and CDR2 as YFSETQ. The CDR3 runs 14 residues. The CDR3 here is CASSRNPRGYEQFF. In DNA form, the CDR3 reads TGCGCCAGCAGCCGGAACCCCAGGGGTTATGAGCAGTTCTTC. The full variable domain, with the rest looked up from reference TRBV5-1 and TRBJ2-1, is KAGVTQTPRYLIKTRGQQVTLSCSPISGHRSVSWYQQTPGQGLQFLFEYFSETQRNKGNFPGRFSGRQFSNSRSEMNVSTLELGDSALYLCASSRNPRGYEQFFGPGTRLTVL.